These T cell receptor beta chains were read from a single sample in a study of human T cells and chemical hapten exposure. TCRdb used MiXCR to reprocess the RACE reads, holding one entry per CDR3 protein. The data show under 200,000 distinct CDR3 sequences, more than 25% seen once. The sequencing here drew on whole blood, taken in connection with sensitization to the hapten diphenylcyclopropenone (DPC). These receptors all stem from a woman in her 30s with alopecia areata. Some clones in this sample may be carry-over from other donors' samples. Both conserved end residues are part of each CDR3. A D gene is named only where the DNA matches it firmly. Clone size is not always given. Where it is, it says once, few, many or a class for expanded clones.

V: TRBV7-9; J: TRBJ2-3; D: TRBD2; size: .; CDR3: CASSGELAGVPDTQYF; DNA: TGTGCCAGCAGCGGCGAACTAGCGGGAGTACCTGATACGCAGTATTTT
V: TRBV4-1; J: TRBJ1-3; D: .; size: few; CDR3: CASSQPTPSGNTIYF; DNA: TGCGCCAGCAGCCAACCCACTCCCTCTGGAAACACCATATATTTT
V: TRBV6-4; J: TRBJ2-1; D: TRBD2; size: .; CDR3: CASSDLGGGHNEQFF; DNA: TGTGCCAGCAGTGACTTAGGCGGGGGGCACAATGAGCAGTTCTTC
V: TRBV28; J: TRBJ1-5; D: .; size: few; CDR3: CASQGGQPQHF; DNA: TGTGCCAGTCAAGGCGGTCAGCCCCAGCATTTT
V: TRBV4-3; J: TRBJ1-6; D: .; size: few; CDR3: CASSQFLKRTESSYNSPLHF; DNA: TGCGCCAGCAGCCAATTCTTAAAACGGACAGAGAGCTCCTATAATTCACCCCTCCACTTT
V: TRBV20-1; J: TRBJ2-3; D: .; size: few; CDR3: CSARDLRDRTDTQYF; DNA: TGCAGTGCTAGAGATCTGCGGGACCGCACAGATACGCAGTATTTT
V: TRBV4-2; J: TRBJ2-1; D: TRBD2; size: .; CDR3: CASSQGGGRAYNEQFF; DNA: TGTGCCAGCAGCCAAGGAGGCGGGAGGGCCTACAATGAGCAGTTCTTC
V: TRBV27; J: TRBJ2-5; D: TRBD1; size: .; CDR3: CASSLSRQGTFSQYF; DNA: TGTGCCAGCAGTTTATCCCGACAGGGGACCTTCTCCCAGTACTTC
V: TRBV28; J: TRBJ2-7; D: .; size: many; CDR3: CASSPRTSSYEQYF; DNA: TGTGCCAGCAGTCCCCGGACATCCTCCTACGAGCAGTACTTC
V: TRBV4-2; J: TRBJ1-4; D: .; size: .; CDR3: CASSLGGADEKLFF; DNA: TGTGCCAGCAGCCTCGGCGGGGCCGATGAAAAACTGTTTTTT
V: TRBV28; J: TRBJ2-7; D: .; size: many; CDR3: CASSPVLRRSYEQYF; DNA: TGTGCCAGCAGTCCCGTCTTGAGGAGGTCCTACGAGCAGTACTTC
V: TRBV11-2; J: TRBJ1-1; D: .; size: .; CDR3: CASLRVMNTEAFF; DNA: TGTGCCAGCCTCCGAGTCATGAACACTGAAGCTTTCTTT
V: TRBV28; J: TRBJ1-4; D: .; size: few; CDR3: CASTPGTLHEKLFF; DNA: TGTGCCAGCACTCCCGGGACTCTCCATGAAAAACTGTTTTTT
V: TRBV7-9; J: TRBJ2-3; D: TRBD2; size: few; CDR3: CASRPTSGASTDTQYF; DNA: TGTGCCAGCAGGCCGACTAGCGGAGCTAGCACAGATACGCAGTATTTT
V: TRBV7-9; J: TRBJ1-1; D: .; size: many; CDR3: CASSLGRLNTEAFF; DNA: TGTGCCAGCAGCCTTGGTCGGTTGAACACTGAAGCTTTCTTT
V: TRBV19; J: TRBJ1-5; D: .; size: .; CDR3: CASSIKQINQPQHF; DNA: TGTGCCAGTAGTATTAAACAGATCAATCAGCCCCAGCATTTT
V: TRBV20-1; J: TRBJ2-5; D: .; size: few; CDR3: CSAIGPETQYF; DNA: TGCAGTGCTATTGGTCCGGAGACCCAGTACTTC
V: TRBV6-2/TRBV6-3; J: TRBJ2-3; D: .; size: few; CDR3: CASTPGVRSTDTQYF; DNA: TGTGCCAGCACCCCAGGGGTCCGTTCGACAGATACGCAGTATTTT
V: TRBV5-6; J: TRBJ2-7; D: TRBD1; size: once; CDR3: CASSLPGQGVEQYF; DNA: TGTGCCAGCAGCTTACCGGGACAGGGTGTCGAGCAGTACTTC
V: TRBV28; J: TRBJ2-7; D: TRBD2; size: .; CDR3: CASSPLGSGSSYEQYF; DNA: TGTGCCAGCAGTCCCCTGGGTAGCGGGAGCTCCTACGAGCAGTACTTC
V: TRBV28; J: TRBJ2-7; D: .; size: .; CDR3: CASSLWGGGSYEQYF; DNA: TGTGCCAGCAGTTTATGGGGTGGGGGGTCCTACGAGCAGTACTTC
V: TRBV24-1; J: TRBJ2-2; D: .; size: .; CDR3: CATSGQGFGELFF; DNA: TGTGCCACCAGTGGGCAGGGATTCGGGGAGCTGTTTTTT
V: TRBV12-3/TRBV12-4; J: TRBJ2-2; D: .; size: .; CDR3: CASSLQVGALRELFF; DNA: TGTGCCAGCAGTCTACAAGTCGGGGCCCTACGGGAGCTGTTTTTT
V: TRBV6-1; J: TRBJ2-7; D: .; size: .; CDR3: CVIRNSYEQYF; DNA: TGTGTTATCAGGAACTCCTACGAGCAGTACTTC
V: TRBV7-2; J: TRBJ1-1; D: .; size: few; CDR3: CASSSDTRAFF; DNA: TGTGCCAGCAGCTCTGACACCCGGGCTTTCTTT
V: TRBV10-3; J: TRBJ1-5; D: .; size: few; CDR3: CAISETGQPQHF; DNA: TGTGCCATCAGTGAGACAGGTCAGCCCCAGCATTTT
V: TRBV10-3; J: TRBJ2-1; D: TRBD2; size: few; CDR3: CAITSLAGEKQFF; DNA: TGTGCCATCACATCGCTAGCGGGAGAGAAGCAGTTCTTC
V: TRBV7-2; J: TRBJ1-2; D: .; size: few; CDR3: CASSLVQGEGYTF; DNA: TGTGCCAGCAGCTTAGTTCAGGGAGAAGGCTACACCTTC
V: TRBV5-1; J: TRBJ1-6; D: TRBD1; size: .; CDR3: CASSLGPGQYNSPLHF; DNA: TGCGCCAGCAGCTTGGGGCCGGGACAGTATAATTCACCCCTCCACTTT
V: TRBV28; J: TRBJ1-5; D: .; size: .; CDR3: CASNSDSGGDQPQHF; DNA: TGTGCCAGCAATTCGGACTCGGGTGGGGATCAGCCCCAGCATTTT
V: TRBV6-6; J: TRBJ1-4; D: .; size: .; CDR3: CASSYGQGGEKLFF; DNA: TGTGCCAGCAGTTACGGGCAGGGAGGCGAAAAACTGTTTTTT
V: TRBV28; J: TRBJ2-7; D: TRBD1; size: .; CDR3: CASSGTGDYEQYF; DNA: TGTGCCAGCAGTGGGACAGGAGACTACGAGCAGTACTTC
V: TRBV27; J: TRBJ1-2; D: TRBD1; size: few; CDR3: CATRDRGQGYGYTF; DNA: TGTGCCACCCGGGACAGGGGGCAGGGCTATGGCTACACCTTC
V: TRBV6-2/TRBV6-3; J: TRBJ2-7; D: TRBD2; size: .; CDR3: CASRRGGLANEQYF; DNA: TGTGCCAGCAGACGAGGGGGACTAGCGAACGAGCAGTACTTC
V: TRBV29-1; J: TRBJ2-1; D: TRBD1; size: .; CDR3: CSVEDWDRGNEQFF; DNA: TGCAGCGTTGAAGATTGGGACAGGGGTAATGAGCAGTTCTTC